The entry below gives a single T cell receptor (beta chain) sequence along with its context. The CDR3 covers 12 residues. Germline CDR1 is SQVTM and CDR2 is ANQGSEA. V shed 6 bases and J 8 bases; nucleotides not matched to a gene: 6. This sample is part of a study of blood T cell repertoires in COVID-19. About the research overall: COVID-19 samples from acute and convalescent phases originated in the United States, Italy and Spain. T cells, B-cell-depleted T cells, or PBMCs provided the cDNA or gDNA that served as material.

Authors' data handling: Nucleated cell counts were estimated from reference gene primer amplification. Sequencing was performed with immunoSEQ multiplex PCR; in TCRdb, only in-frame clones are kept and a portion is missing. The V and J calls and clone size come from that table; D and trimming were worked out from the DNA. The sample records 80,000 or so clones, 89% being singletons. The receptor's source is a man in his fifties or sixties with acute or convalescent COVID-19. The chain uses TRBV29-1 and TRBJ2-1, with TRBD1 matching 8 bases. Source material: peripheral blood. The CDR3 region is CSVLGQGYEQFF. The CDR3 DNA reads TGCAGCGTACTCGGACAGGGCTATGAGCAGTTCTTC.